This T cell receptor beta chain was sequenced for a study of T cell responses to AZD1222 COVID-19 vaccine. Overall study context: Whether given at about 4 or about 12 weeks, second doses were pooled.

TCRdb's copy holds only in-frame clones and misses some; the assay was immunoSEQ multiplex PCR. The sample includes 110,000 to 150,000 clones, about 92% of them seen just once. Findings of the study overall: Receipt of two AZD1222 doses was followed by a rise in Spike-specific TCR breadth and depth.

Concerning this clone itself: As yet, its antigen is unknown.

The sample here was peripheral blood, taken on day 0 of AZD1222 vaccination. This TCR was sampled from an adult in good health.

The chain's CDR3 is CASSYSANMNTEAFF. As DNA, the CDR3 is TGTGCCAGCAGTTACTCGGCCAACATGAACACTGAAGCTTTCTTT. V and J are TRBV6-5 and TRBJ1-1, with D uncertain. The length of the CDR3 is 15 residues. CDR1 is MNHEY, CDR2 SVGAGI, per germline. V was trimmed by 0 bases and J by 0 bases, leaving 8 bases between them.